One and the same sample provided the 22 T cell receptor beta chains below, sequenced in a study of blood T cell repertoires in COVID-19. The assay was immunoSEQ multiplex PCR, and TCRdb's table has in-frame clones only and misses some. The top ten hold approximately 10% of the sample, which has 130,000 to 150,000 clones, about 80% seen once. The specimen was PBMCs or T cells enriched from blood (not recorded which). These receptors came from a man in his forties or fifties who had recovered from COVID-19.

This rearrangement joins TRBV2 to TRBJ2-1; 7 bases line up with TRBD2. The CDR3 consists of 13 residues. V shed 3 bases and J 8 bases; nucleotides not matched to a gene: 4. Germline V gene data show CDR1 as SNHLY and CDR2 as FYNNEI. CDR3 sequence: CASSEQGGDEQFF. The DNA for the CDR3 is TGTGCCAGCAGTGAGCAGGGAGGGGATGAGCAGTTCTTC.

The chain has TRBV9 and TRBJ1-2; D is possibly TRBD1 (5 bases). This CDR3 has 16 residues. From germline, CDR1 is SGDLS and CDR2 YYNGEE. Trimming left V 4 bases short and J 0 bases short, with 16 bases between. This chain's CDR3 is CASSHPDSYPNYGYTF. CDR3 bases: TGTGCCAGCAGCCACCCAGACAGCTATCCTAACTATGGCTACACCTTC. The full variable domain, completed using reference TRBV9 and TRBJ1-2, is DSGVTQTPKHLITATGQRVTLRCSPRSGDLSVYWYQQSLDQGLQFLIQYYNGEERAKGNILERFSAQQFPDLHSELNLSSLELGDSALYFCASSHPDSYPNYGYTFGSGTRLTVV.

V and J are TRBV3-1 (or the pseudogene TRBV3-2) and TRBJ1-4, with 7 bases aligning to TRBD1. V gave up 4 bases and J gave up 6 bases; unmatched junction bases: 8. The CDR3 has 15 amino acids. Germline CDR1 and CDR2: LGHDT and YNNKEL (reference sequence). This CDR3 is CASSPRTGSYEKLFF. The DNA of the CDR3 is TGTGCCAGCAGCCCCCGGACAGGCTCTTATGAAAAACTGTTTTTT.

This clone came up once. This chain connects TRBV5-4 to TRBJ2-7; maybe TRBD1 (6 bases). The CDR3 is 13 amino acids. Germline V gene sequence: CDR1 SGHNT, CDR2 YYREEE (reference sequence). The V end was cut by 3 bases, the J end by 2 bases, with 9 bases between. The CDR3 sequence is CASSSTGTYEQYF. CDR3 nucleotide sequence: TGTGCCAGCAGCTCGACAGGTACCTACGAGCAGTACTTC.

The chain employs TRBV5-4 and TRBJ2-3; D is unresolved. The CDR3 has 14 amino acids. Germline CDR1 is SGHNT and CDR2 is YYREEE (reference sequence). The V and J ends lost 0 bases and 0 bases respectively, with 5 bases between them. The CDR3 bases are TGTGCCAGCAGCTTGGGGGCTAGCACAGATACGCAGTATTTT. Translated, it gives CASSLGASTDTQYF. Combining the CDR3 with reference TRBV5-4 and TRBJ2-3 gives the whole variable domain ETGVTQSPTHLIKTRGQQVTLRCSSQSGHNTVSWYQQALGQGPQFIFQYYREEENGRGNFPPRFSGLQFPNYSSELNVNALELDDSALYLCASSLGASTDTQYFGPGTRLTVL.

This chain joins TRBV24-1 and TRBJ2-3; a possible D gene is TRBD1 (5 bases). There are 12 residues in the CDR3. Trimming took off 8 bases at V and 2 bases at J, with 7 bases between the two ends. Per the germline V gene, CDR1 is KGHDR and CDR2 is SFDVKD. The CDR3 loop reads CATKGFTDTQYF. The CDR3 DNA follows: TGTGCCACCAAGGGGTTCACAGATACGCAGTATTTT.

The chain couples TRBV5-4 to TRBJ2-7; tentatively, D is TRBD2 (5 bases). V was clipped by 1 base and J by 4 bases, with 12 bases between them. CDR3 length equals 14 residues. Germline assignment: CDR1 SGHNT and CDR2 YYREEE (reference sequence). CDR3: CASSLRGSGYEQYF. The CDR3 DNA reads TGTGCCAGCAGCTTGCGGGGATCGGGGTACGAGCAGTACTTC.

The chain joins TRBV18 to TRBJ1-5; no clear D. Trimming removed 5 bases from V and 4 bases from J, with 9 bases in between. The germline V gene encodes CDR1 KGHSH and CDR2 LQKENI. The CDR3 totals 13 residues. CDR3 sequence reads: CASSTGQNQPQHF. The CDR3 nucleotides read TGTGCCAGCTCAACGGGTCAAAATCAGCCCCAGCATTTT.

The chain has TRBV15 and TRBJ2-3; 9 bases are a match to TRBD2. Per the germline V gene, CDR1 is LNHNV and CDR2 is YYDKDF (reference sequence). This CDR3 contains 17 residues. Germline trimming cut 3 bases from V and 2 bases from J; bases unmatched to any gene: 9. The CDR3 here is CATSRETTSGYTDTQYF. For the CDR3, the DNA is TGTGCCACCAGCAGGGAAACGACTAGCGGCTACACAGATACGCAGTATTTT.

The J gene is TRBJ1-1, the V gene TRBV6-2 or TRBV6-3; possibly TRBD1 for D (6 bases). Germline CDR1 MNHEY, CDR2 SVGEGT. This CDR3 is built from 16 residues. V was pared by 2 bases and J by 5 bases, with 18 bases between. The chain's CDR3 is CASSYPDRVRVTEAFF. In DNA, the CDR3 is TGTGCCAGCAGTTACCCGGACAGAGTTAGGGTGACTGAAGCTTTCTTT.

DNA for the CDR3: TGTGCCAGTAGTATACTACAGGGGATGGACACCGGGGAGCTGTTTTTT. Protein product: CASSILQGMDTGELFF. This rearrangement joins TRBV19 to TRBJ2-2, with 7 positions matching TRBD1. The V segment lost 2 bases and the J segment 3 bases; nucleotides outside the gene matches: 6. Germline V CDR1 and CDR2: LNHDA, SQIVND (reference sequence). The CDR3 loop spans 16 amino acids.

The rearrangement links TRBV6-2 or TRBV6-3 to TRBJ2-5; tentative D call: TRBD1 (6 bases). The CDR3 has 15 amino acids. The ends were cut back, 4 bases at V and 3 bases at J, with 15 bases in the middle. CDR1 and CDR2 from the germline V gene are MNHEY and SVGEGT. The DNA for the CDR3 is TGTGCCAGCAGTTTTCCTCAGGGGAAGGAAGAGACCCAGTACTTC. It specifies CASSFPQGKEETQYF.

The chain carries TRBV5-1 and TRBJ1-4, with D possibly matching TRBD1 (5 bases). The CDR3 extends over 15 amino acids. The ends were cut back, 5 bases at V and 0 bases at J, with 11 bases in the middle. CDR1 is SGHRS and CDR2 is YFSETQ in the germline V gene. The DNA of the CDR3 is TGCGCCAGCAGATACACAGGCACAACTAATGAAAAACTGTTTTTT. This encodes CASRYTGTTNEKLFF. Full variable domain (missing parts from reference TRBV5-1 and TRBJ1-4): KAGVTQTPRYLIKTRGQQVTLSCSPISGHRSVSWYQQTPGQGLQFLFEYFSETQRNKGNFPGRFSGRQFSNSRSEMNVSTLELGDSALYLCASRYTGTTNEKLFFGSGTQLSVL.

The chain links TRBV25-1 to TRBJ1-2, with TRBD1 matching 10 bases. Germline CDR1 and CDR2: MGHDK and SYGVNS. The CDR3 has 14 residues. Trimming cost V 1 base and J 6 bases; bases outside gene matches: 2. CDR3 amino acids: CASSESGTGDGYTF. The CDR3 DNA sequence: TGTGCCAGCAGTGAATCCGGGACAGGGGATGGCTACACCTTC.

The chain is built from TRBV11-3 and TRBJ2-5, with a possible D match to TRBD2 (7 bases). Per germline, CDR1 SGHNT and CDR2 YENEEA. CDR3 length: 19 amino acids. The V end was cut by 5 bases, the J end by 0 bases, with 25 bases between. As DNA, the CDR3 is TGTGCCAGCAGCGGAGGACAGTCCCCGAAAGGGAGGGACCAAGAGACCCAGTACTTC. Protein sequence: CASSGGQSPKGRDQETQYF.

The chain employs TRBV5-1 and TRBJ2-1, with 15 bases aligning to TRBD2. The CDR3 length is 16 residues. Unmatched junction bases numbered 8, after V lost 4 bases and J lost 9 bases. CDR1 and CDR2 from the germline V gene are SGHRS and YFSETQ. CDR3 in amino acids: CASSPGLAGGPVEQFF. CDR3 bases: TGCGCCAGCAGCCCAGGACTAGCGGGGGGGCCTGTTGAGCAGTTCTTC.

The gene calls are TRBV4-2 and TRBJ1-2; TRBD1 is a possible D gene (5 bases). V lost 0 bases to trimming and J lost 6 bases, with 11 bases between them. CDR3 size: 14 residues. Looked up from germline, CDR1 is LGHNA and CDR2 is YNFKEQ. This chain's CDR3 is CASSQDGRTNGYTF. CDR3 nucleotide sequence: TGTGCCAGCAGCCAAGATGGCCGGACAAATGGCTACACCTTC.

The CDR3 DNA reads as TGTGCCAGCAGTGACGTAGCGGGGGCCGACTACAATGAGCAGTTCTTC. Translated: CASSDVAGADYNEQFF. The V call is TRBV6-4, the J call TRBJ2-1; 9 bases align to TRBD2. Losses at the gene ends were 2 bases for V and 3 bases for J; bases not matched to a gene: 5. Per the germline V gene, CDR1 is MRHNA and CDR2 is SNTAGT. This CDR3 has 16 amino acids.

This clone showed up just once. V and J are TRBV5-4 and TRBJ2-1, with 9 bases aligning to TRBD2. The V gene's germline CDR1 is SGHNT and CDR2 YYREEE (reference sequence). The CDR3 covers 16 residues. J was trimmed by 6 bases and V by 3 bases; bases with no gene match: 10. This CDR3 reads CASSSRGGAILNEQFF. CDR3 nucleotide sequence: TGTGCCAGCAGCTCACGCGGGGGGGCCATTCTCAATGAGCAGTTCTTC. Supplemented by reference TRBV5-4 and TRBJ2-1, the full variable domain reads ETGVTQSPTHLIKTRGQQVTLRCSSQSGHNTVSWYQQALGQGPQFIFQYYREEENGRGNFPPRFSGLQFPNYSSELNVNALELDDSALYLCASSSRGGAILNEQFFGPGTRLTVL.

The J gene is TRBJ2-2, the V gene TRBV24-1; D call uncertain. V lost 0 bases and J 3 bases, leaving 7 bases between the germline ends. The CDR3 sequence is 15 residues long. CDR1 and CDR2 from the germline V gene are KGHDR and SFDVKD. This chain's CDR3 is CATSDLGDYTGELFF. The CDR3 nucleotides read TGTGCCACCAGTGATTTGGGAGATTACACCGGGGAGCTGTTTTTT.

The CDR3 sequence is CASIRGLINSPLHF. CDR3 nucleotide sequence: TGTGCCAGCATAAGAGGGCTGATAAATTCACCCCTCCACTTT. V and J are TRBV28 and TRBJ1-6; no clear D gene. V gave up 7 bases and J gave up 7 bases, with 14 bases separating them. Per the germline V gene, CDR1 is MDHEN and CDR2 is SYDVKM. The CDR3 runs 14 residues.

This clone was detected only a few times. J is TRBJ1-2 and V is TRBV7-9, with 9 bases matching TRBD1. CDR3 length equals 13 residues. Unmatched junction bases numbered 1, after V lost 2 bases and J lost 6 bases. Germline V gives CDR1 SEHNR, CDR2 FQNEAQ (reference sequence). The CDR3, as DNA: TGTGCCAGCAGCTTAACAGGGGGCGATGGCTACACCTTC. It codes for CASSLTGGDGYTF.